This T cell receptor (beta chain) was sequenced during a study of T cell responses to AZD1222 COVID-19 vaccine. Findings of the study overall: There were repertoire samples only from the period after the peak T cell response. Only six individuals given AZD1222 were seropositive at baseline. Across spike, vaccine-associated CD4 TCRs were found, dominant at 160-218 and 743-854.

Only in-frame clones appear in the TCRdb table, and some are missing; sequencing was by immunoSEQ multiplex PCR. The profile shows 110,000 or so clones, 88% of them singletons. Germline lookup yields CDR1 SGHVS and CDR2 FNYEAQ. The V end lost 2 bases, the J end lost 8 bases, and 18 bases lay between the germline ends. CDR3 size: 15 residues. Points on this clone: What it binds is unknown.

The material sequenced was peripheral blood, taken on day 0 of MenACWY control vaccination. The genes are TRBV7-6 and TRBJ1-2; D is perhaps TRBD1 (6 bases). The TCR comes from an adult in good health. This CDR3 is CASSLYRTGQRGYTF. The CDR3 nucleotides are TGTGCCAGCAGCTTATATAGAACGGGACAACGGGGCTACACCTTC.